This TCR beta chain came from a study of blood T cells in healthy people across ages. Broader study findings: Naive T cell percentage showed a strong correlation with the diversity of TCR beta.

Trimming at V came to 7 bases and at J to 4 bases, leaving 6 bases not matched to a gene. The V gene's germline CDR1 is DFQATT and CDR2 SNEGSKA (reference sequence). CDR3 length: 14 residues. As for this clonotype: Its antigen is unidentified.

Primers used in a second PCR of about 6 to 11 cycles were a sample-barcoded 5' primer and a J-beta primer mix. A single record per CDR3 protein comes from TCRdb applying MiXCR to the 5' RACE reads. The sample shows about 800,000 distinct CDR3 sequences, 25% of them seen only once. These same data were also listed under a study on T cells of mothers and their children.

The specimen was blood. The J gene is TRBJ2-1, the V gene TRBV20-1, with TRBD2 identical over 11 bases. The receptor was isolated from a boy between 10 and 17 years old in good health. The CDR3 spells CSVPGLAVYNEQFF. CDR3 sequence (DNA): TGCAGTGTTCCGGGACTAGCGGTTTACAATGAGCAGTTCTTC.